The clone carrying this T cell receptor (beta chain) was seen a few times. The sample is drawn from a study of spatial heterogeneity in lung cancer. The time point is: sample taken at primary tumor resection. Unsorted whole RNA samples from tumor, nontumor lung or frozen PBMC were sequenced. Samples were obtained from some 70 donors, all untreated early-stage non-small cell lung cancer patients. The CDR3 has 16 residues. CDR1 and CDR2 (germline): SGHDN, FVKESK. The junction had 7 bases not matched to a gene; V was cut back by 4 bases and J by 7 bases. MiXCR was run by TCRdb on the 5' RACE reads, yielding one entry per CDR3 protein. The data hold 20,000 or so distinct CDR3 sequences, with about 3.5% observed a single time.

Specimen: PBMCs, collected at surgery. This TCR derives from a female donor with early-stage non-small cell lung cancer. V gene TRBV14 combines with J gene TRBJ2-1; 13 bases map to TRBD2. The DNA for the CDR3 is TGTGCCAGCAGCCCCATTACTAGCGGGAGGGGGAATGAGCAGTTCTTC. Translating it yields CASSPITSGRGNEQFF.